The subject of this entry is one T cell receptor (beta chain). Its cognate antigen is unknown. The protocol was immunoSEQ multiplex PCR, while the TCRdb copy is restricted to in-frame clones and leaves out a portion. The table lists under 90,000 clones, 90% of them singletons, with 1.5% to 2% in the top ten. This record comes from a study of OX40 agonist ivuxolimab in advanced cancers. CDR3 length: 15 residues. The germline gives CDR1 MDHEN, CDR2 SYDVKM. V was pared by 4 bases and J by 4 bases, with 6 bases of the junction left unmatched. Excluded were patients having autoimmune disease history or systemic immunosuppression. Findings and limits, study-wide: At doses 0.1 to 3.0 mg/kg, CD4+ and CD8+ clones expanded.

The sample consisted of CD4+ or CD8+ T cells sorted from blood, taken in a trial of the OX40 agonist ivuxolimab. The V and J genes are TRBV28 and TRBJ1-3; 8 bases are shared with TRBD1. The source is an adult with an advanced solid tumor such as melanoma, head and neck, liver or kidney cancer. CDR3 loop: CASSSGQGGGNTIYF. CDR3 in DNA: TGTGCCAGCAGTTCAGGACAGGGAGGAGGAAACACCATATATTTT.